These 29 T cell receptor beta chains came from one sample sequenced in a study of CD8+ T cells in alopecia areata. Extraction of RNA preceded its reverse transcription into cDNA, which served as the sequencing template. Generated by immunoSEQ multiplex PCR, the TCRdb table keeps only in-frame clones and is missing some. Among 150,000 to 200,000 clones listed, approximately 50% were seen once. Sample treatment: oral pan-JAK inhibitor, 5-10 mg twice daily. The sample in question was CD8+ T cells sorted from blood, obtained around week 52, from a patient treated with tofacitinib. Receptors originate from a human donor with alopecia areata.

The V and J genes are TRBV27 and TRBJ2-1, with 10 nucleotides matching TRBD1. In germline, CDR1 is MNHEY, CDR2 SMNVEV (reference sequence). Losses at the gene ends were 5 bases for V and 7 bases for J; bases not matched to a gene: 11. The CDR3 runs 16 residues. The CDR3 DNA follows: TGTGCCAGCAGTATAACGGGACAGGGGAAGAAGAATGAGCAGTTCTTC. This translates into CASSITGQGKKNEQFF.

The chain couples TRBV19 to TRBJ2-1; 11 nucleotides agree with TRBD1. The germline CDR1 and CDR2 sequences are LNHDA and SQIVND (reference sequence). The V gene end was trimmed by 10 bases and the J gene end by 7 bases; junction bases not matched to a gene: 12. The CDR3 has 15 amino acids. CDR3 sequence: CATREGQGARNEQFF. CDR3 bases: TGTGCCACCCGAGAAGGACAGGGGGCTAGGAATGAGCAGTTCTTC.

The V gene is TRBV2, the J gene TRBJ1-2; tentatively, D is TRBD1 (6 bases). Per germline, CDR1 SNHLY and CDR2 FYNNEI. The CDR3 totals 12 residues. V lost 7 bases, J lost 5 bases, and 11 bases lay in between. The CDR3 coding sequence is TGTGCCAGCACCCCAGGGGAGTATGGCTACACCTTC. Protein product: CASTPGEYGYTF. Full variable domain (missing parts from reference TRBV2 and TRBJ1-2): EPEVTQTPSHQVTQMGQEVILRCVPISNHLYFYWYRQILGQKVEFLVSFYNNEISEKSEIFDDQFSVERPDGSNFTLKIRSTKLEDSAMYFCASTPGEYGYTFGSGTRLTVV.

The chain recombines TRBV13 with TRBJ2-7, with 7 bases matching TRBD1. CDR1 is PRHDT, CDR2 FYEKMQ, per germline (reference sequence). The CDR3 is made up of 14 amino acids. V was clipped by 4 bases and J by 2 bases; unmatched bases: 5. The CDR3: CASSSGTEPYEQYF. The CDR3 coding sequence is TGTGCCAGCAGCTCCGGGACAGAGCCCTACGAGCAGTACTTC. Based on the CDR3 plus reference TRBV13 and TRBJ2-7, the full variable domain is AAGVIQSPRHLIKEKRETATLKCYPIPRHDTVYWYQQGPGQDPQFLISFYEKMQSDKGSIPDRFSAQQFSDYHSELNMSSLELGDSALYFCASSSGTEPYEQYFGPGTRLTVT.

The gene calls are TRBV5-1 and TRBJ2-5, with D perhaps assigned TRBD1 or TRBD2 (5 bases each). The CDR3 spans 16 residues. Trimming removed 0 bases from V and 1 base from J, with 13 bases in between. CDR1 SGHRS and CDR2 YFSETQ come from the germline V gene. The CDR3 bases are TGCGCCAGCAGCTTGGGGATCTCGGGGCTCCAAGAGACCCAGTACTTC. It yields the protein CASSLGISGLQETQYF. The variable domain in full, with the rest retrieved from reference TRBV5-1 and TRBJ2-5, is KAGVTQTPRYLIKTRGQQVTLSCSPISGHRSVSWYQQTPGQGLQFLFEYFSETQRNKGNFPGRFSGRQFSNSRSEMNVSTLELGDSALYLCASSLGISGLQETQYFGPGTRLLVL.

This clone was counted between two and nine times. The chain couples TRBV7-2 to TRBJ2-7; no clear D gene. Germline CDR1 reads SGHTA; CDR2 reads FQGNSA. The V and J ends lost 4 bases and 3 bases respectively, with 7 bases between them. This CDR3 is built from 12 residues. CDR3 coding DNA: TGTGCCAGCAGCTACCAGGACTACGAGCAGTACTTC. This encodes CASSYQDYEQYF. The full variable domain, rest sourced from reference TRBV7-2 and TRBJ2-7, is GAGVSQSPSNKVTEKGKDVELRCDPISGHTALYWYRQSLGQGLEFLIYFQGNSAPDKSGLPSDRFSAERTGGSVSTLTIQRTQQEDSAVYLCASSYQDYEQYFGPGTRLTVT.

This chain links TRBV11-2 with TRBJ2-2; 12 bases match TRBD1. The CDR3 runs to 19 residues. In germline, CDR1 is SGHAT, CDR2 FQNNGV. Trimming at V came to 6 bases and at J to 3 bases, leaving 14 bases not matched to a gene. The CDR3 DNA follows: TGTGCCAGCAGAAAATGGGGACAGGGGGCAGCGAAGTACACCGGGGAGCTGTTTTTT. This encodes CASRKWGQGAAKYTGELFF.

This clone turned up a few times. The J gene is TRBJ2-7, the V gene TRBV7-8; D is undetermined. Trimming took off 2 bases at V and 1 base at J, with 6 bases between the two ends. Germline V gene data show CDR1 as SGHVS and CDR2 as FQNEAQ. The CDR3 totals 13 residues. The CDR3 here is CASSLQTSYEQYF. CDR3 sequence (DNA): TGTGCCAGCAGCTTACAGACTTCCTACGAGCAGTACTTC.

The chain joins TRBV6-1 to TRBJ1-1; possibly TRBD1 for D (5 bases). V shed 0 bases and J shed 2 bases, with 13 bases lying between them. CDR3 length: 16 amino acids. From germline, CDR1 is MNHNS and CDR2 SASEGT. CDR3 loop: CASSEALRGLNTEAFF. DNA of the CDR3: TGTGCCAGCAGTGAAGCGCTGCGGGGGTTAAACACTGAAGCTTTCTTT.

The chain carries TRBV27 and TRBJ2-7; the D is unclear. The CDR3 loop spans 14 amino acids. Germline V gene sequence: CDR1 MNHEY, CDR2 SMNVEV (reference sequence). Trimming took off 5 bases at V and 6 bases at J, with 17 bases between the two ends. The chain's CDR3 is CASSPLPGSLEQYF. In DNA, the CDR3 is TGTGCCAGCAGTCCTCTACCTGGATCGCTCGAGCAGTACTTC.

The rearrangement joins TRBV28 to TRBJ2-7, with 10 nucleotides matching TRBD1. The CDR3 totals 16 residues. Germline lookup yields CDR1 MDHEN and CDR2 SYDVKM. V shed 2 bases, J shed 5 bases, and the junction held 9 bases outside the gene matches. The CDR3 DNA follows: TGTGCCAGCAGTTTAGGGACGGGACAGGGGTTTGACGAGCAGTACTTC. Residues: CASSLGTGQGFDEQYF.

V usage is TRBV4-3 and J usage is TRBJ2-3; 7 nucleotides agree with TRBD1. Germline V CDR1 and CDR2: LGHNA, YSLEER. CDR3 length equals 17 residues. Trimming removed 0 bases from V and 2 bases from J; junction bases left unmatched: 8. CDR3 sequence (DNA): TGCGCCAGCAGCCAAGACTTTACAGGGGTGTACACAGATACGCAGTATTTT. This encodes CASSQDFTGVYTDTQYF.

This chain links TRBV5-4 with TRBJ2-5; the D is unclear. The CDR3 is made up of 14 amino acids. Per the germline V gene, CDR1 is SGHNT and CDR2 is YYREEE (reference sequence). The V end was cut by 3 bases, the J end by 3 bases, with 12 bases between. The CDR3 region is CASSSGTEEETQYF. The CDR3 region has the DNA TGTGCCAGCAGCTCAGGCACAGAGGAAGAGACCCAGTACTTC.

V gene TRBV28 combines with J gene TRBJ2-2, with TRBD1 as a possible D gene (6 bases). Germline V gene sequence: CDR1 MDHEN, CDR2 SYDVKM. Deletions cut 6 bases from V and 3 bases from J, with 14 bases between. The CDR3 length is 15 residues. CDR3 DNA sequence: TGTGCCAGCAGCCCAGGGGTAGGGCACACCGGGGAGCTGTTTTTT. As protein: CASSPGVGHTGELFF.

The V and J genes are TRBV27 and TRBJ2-4; D remains ambiguous. This CDR3 spans 13 amino acids. Trimming took off 3 bases at V and 4 bases at J, with 7 bases between the two ends. The germline CDR1 and CDR2 sequences are MNHEY and SMNVEV (reference sequence). The CDR3 spells CASSFGGKNIQYF. The CDR3 DNA reads TGTGCCAGCAGTTTCGGTGGGAAAAACATTCAGTACTTC.

The CDR3 loop is CASSWTGGSSPLHF. CDR3 nucleotides: TGTGCCAGCAGTTGGACAGGGGGAAGTTCACCCCTCCACTTT. The gene calls are TRBV6-5 and TRBJ1-6; 10 nucleotides align to TRBD1. The CDR3 consists of 14 residues. The ends lost 4 bases at V and 9 bases at J; junction bases unmatched: 3. Per germline, CDR1 MNHEY and CDR2 SVGAGI.

V and J are TRBV7-9 and TRBJ2-5; D remains unclear. Trimming left V 1 base short and J 1 base short, with 4 bases between. The germline gives CDR1 SEHNR, CDR2 FQNEAQ (reference sequence). This CDR3 is built from 13 residues. The CDR3 nucleotides are TGTGCCAGCAGCTTAGACCCCCAAGAGACCCAGTACTTC. This codes for CASSLDPQETQYF.

The chain joins TRBV4-1 to TRBJ2-7; D might be TRBD1 or TRBD2, each matching 6 bases. Germline V gene lookup returns CDR1 MGHRA and CDR2 YSYEKL. Trimming took 0 bases from V and 3 from J, leaving 15 bases between them. The CDR3 spans 16 residues. The CDR3: CASSQDQGGLDYEQYF. The CDR3 DNA reads TGCGCCAGCAGCCAAGATCAAGGGGGGCTGGACTACGAGCAGTACTTC.

V and J are TRBV4-1 and TRBJ2-1; 8 bases match TRBD2. J gave up 1 base and V 0 bases, and 8 bases lay outside the gene matches. Germline loops: CDR1 MGHRA, CDR2 YSYEKL. CDR3 size: 18 residues. The CDR3 DNA follows: TGCGCCAGCAGCCAAGATCAGCCACTAGCGGAATCCTACAATGAGCAGTTCTTC. Its protein product is CASSQDQPLAESYNEQFF.

Only a few counts were recorded for this clone. V and J are TRBV7-9 and TRBJ2-3, with 8 bases matching TRBD2. V trimming: 5 bases; J trimming: 6 bases; junction bases outside the gene matches: 7. From germline, CDR1 is SEHNR and CDR2 FQNEAQ (reference sequence). CDR3 length: 14 amino acids. The DNA of the CDR3 is TGTGCCAGCAGCCCCGCGGGACTAGTGGATACGCAGTATTTT. This encodes CASSPAGLVDTQYF.

V usage is TRBV9 and J usage is TRBJ1-1, with TRBD1 identical over 9 bases. Germline V lookup: CDR1 SGDLS, CDR2 YYNGEE. The CDR3 is 14 residues long. V lost 2 bases to trimming and J lost 9 bases; unmatched junction nucleotides: 8. As DNA, the CDR3 is TGTGCCAGCAGCGTGAGGGACAGGGTGGATAAAGCTTTCTTT. Translating gives CASSVRDRVDKAFF. Based on the CDR3 plus reference TRBV9 and TRBJ1-1, the full variable domain is DSGVTQTPKHLITATGQRVTLRCSPRSGDLSVYWYQQSLDQGLQFLIQYYNGEERAKGNILERFSAQQFPDLHSELNLSSLELGDSALYFCASSVRDRVDKAFFGQGTRLTVV.

The chain couples TRBV6-6 to TRBJ2-7; the D call may be TRBD1 or TRBD2 (5 bases each). The V end lost 2 bases, the J end lost 5 bases, and 13 bases lay between the germline ends. The CDR3 consists of 14 residues. CDR1 is MNHNY and CDR2 is SVGAGI in the germline V gene (reference sequence). The CDR3 protein is CASSYVGVGDEQYF. CDR3 coding DNA: TGTGCCAGCAGTTACGTAGGTGTGGGGGACGAGCAGTACTTC.

The CDR3 loop is CSVVGQSYEQYF. The CDR3 DNA reads TGCAGCGTTGTAGGACAGTCCTACGAGCAGTACTTC. The chain couples TRBV29-1 to TRBJ2-7; possibly TRBD1 for D (6 bases). Trimming stripped 4 bases from V and 1 base from J, with 8 bases between. The length of the CDR3 is 12 residues. The germline gives CDR1 SQVTM, CDR2 ANQGSEA.

The chain joins TRBV13 to TRBJ1-3; D is ambiguous. V was clipped by 8 bases and J by 1 base, with 3 bases between them. The CDR3 runs 11 residues. Germline-derived CDR1 and CDR2 are PRHDT and FYEKMQ (reference sequence). CDR3 bases: TGTGCCAGCGCATCTGGAAACACCATATATTTT. It encodes CASASGNTIYF.

The rearrangement uses TRBV13 and TRBJ2-7; no definite D call. Germline V lookup: CDR1 PRHDT, CDR2 FYEKMQ (reference sequence). The CDR3 totals 14 residues. The germline V and J ends were trimmed by 5 bases and 6 bases, with 17 bases remaining between them. CDR3 sequence: CASSPDGRRFEQYF. CDR3 bases: TGTGCCAGCAGCCCAGATGGACGGCGGTTCGAGCAGTACTTC.

Concerning this clone itself: Other DNA sequences from this sample encode an identical CDR3 as well. The rearrangement links TRBV27 to TRBJ1-1; unclear D gene. Germline V gene sequence: CDR1 MNHEY, CDR2 SMNVEV (reference sequence). V gave up 0 bases and J gave up 0 bases, with 2 bases separating them. The CDR3 is 13 residues long. CDR3: CASSLSVNTEAFF. CDR3 sequence (DNA): TGTGCCAGCAGTTTATCCGTGAACACTGAAGCTTTCTTT.

As regards this clone: The junction shows a germline mismatch at one end, possibly a read error. The chain is built from TRBV2 and TRBJ2-7; 7 bases are a match to TRBD1. Germline V gene sequence: CDR1 SNHLY, CDR2 FYNNEI. CDR3 length equals 10 residues. CDR3 sequence: CATGPYEQYF. The CDR3, as DNA: TGCGCGACAGGGCCTTACGAGCAGTACTTC. Full variable domain (outside the CDR3, taken from reference TRBV2 and TRBJ2-7): EPEVTQTPSHQVTQMGQEVILRCVPISNHLYFYWYRQILGQKVEFLVSFYNNEISEKSEIFDDQFSVERPDGSNFTLKIRSTKLEDSAMYFCATGPYEQYFGPGTRLTVT.

This sequence joins TRBV11-2 and TRBJ2-2; D is unresolved. V was shortened by 5 bases and J by 5 bases, with 9 bases between the two germline ends. The CDR3 is made up of 13 amino acids. From germline, CDR1 is SGHAT and CDR2 FQNNGV. This chain's CDR3 is CASSLLATGELFF. The CDR3 DNA follows: TGTGCCAGCAGCCTCTTGGCAACCGGGGAGCTGTTTTTT.

CDR3 region: CASSPGQGATEAFF. In DNA, the CDR3 is TGTGCCAGCAGCCCAGGACAGGGGGCCACTGAAGCTTTCTTT. The rearrangement links TRBV5-6 to TRBJ1-1; 11 nucleotides agree with TRBD1. Germline assignment: CDR1 SGHDT and CDR2 YYEEEE. The CDR3 extends over 14 amino acids. The trim removed 4 bases at V and 4 bases at J, leaving 3 bases unmatched. Drawing the rest from reference TRBV5-6 and TRBJ1-1, the complete variable domain is DAGVTQSPTHLIKTRGQQVTLRCSPKSGHDTVSWYQQALGQGPQFIFQYYEEEERQRGNFPDRFSGHQFPNYSSELNVNALLLGDSALYLCASSPGQGATEAFFGQGTRLTVV.